The 24 T cell receptor beta chains listed next were all sequenced from one sample in a study of CD8 T cells in Susac syndrome. Reverse transcription of about 0.45 to 1 ug RNA was performed with random hexamers. TCRdb passed the immunoSEQ multiplex PCR reads through MiXCR, listing each CDR3 protein once. The table includes roughly 190,000 distinct CDR3 sequences, almost 96% detected once. The sequencing input was CD4+ T cells from PBMCs. The source is a human donor with Susac syndrome.

CDR3: CASSYRPRRTDTQYF. As DNA, the CDR3 is TGTGCCAGCAGTTATAGGCCCCGAAGGACAGATACGCAGTATTTT. V and J are TRBV6-6 and TRBJ2-3; D unclear. Germline lookup yields CDR1 MNHNY and CDR2 SVGAGI (reference sequence). CDR3 length: 15 residues. Trimming removed 3 bases at V and 3 bases at J, with 13 bases between.

This chain joins TRBV5-1 and TRBJ2-5; TRBD2 is a possible D gene (5 bases). The CDR3 is 14 amino acids. Germline CDR1 and CDR2: SGHRS and YFSETQ. Trimming took 5 bases from V and 2 from J, leaving 13 bases between them. The CDR3: CASRNRGNQETQYF. The CDR3 nucleotides read TGCGCCAGCAGGAATCGAGGGAATCAAGAGACCCAGTACTTC.

This clonotype was recorded once. The chain carries TRBV6-5 and TRBJ1-1; D call uncertain. Trimming left V 0 bases short and J 2 bases short, with 7 bases between. The CDR3 runs 14 residues. Germline values: CDR1 MNHEY, CDR2 SVGAGI. CDR3 protein: CASSYSNGNTEAFF. The CDR3 nucleotides read TGTGCCAGCAGTTACTCGAACGGAAACACTGAAGCTTTCTTT.

This chain uses TRBV30 with TRBJ1-1; tentatively, D is TRBD1 (5 bases). Between the trimmed V and J ends, which lost 2 bases and 7 bases, there was a span of 11 bases. From germline, CDR1 is GTSNPN and CDR2 SVGIG (reference sequence). CDR3 size: 12 residues. The CDR3 DNA reads as TGTGCCTGGAGTTTCCGGGACGGTGAAGCTTTCTTT. Its protein product is CAWSFRDGEAFF. Full variable domain (missing parts from reference TRBV30 and TRBJ1-1): SQTIHQWPATLVQPVGSPLSLECTVEGTSNPNLYWYRQAAGRGLQLLFYSVGIGQISSEVPQNLSASRPQDRQFILSSKKLLLSDSGFYLCAWSFRDGEAFFGQGTRLTVV.

The rearrangement joins TRBV5-1 to TRBJ1-2; D might be TRBD1 (5 bases). The CDR3 loop spans 15 amino acids. Germline loops: CDR1 SGHRS, CDR2 YFSETQ. V was clipped by 0 bases and J by 2 bases, with 11 bases between them. This CDR3 reads CASSLAPTDNYGYTF. The CDR3 DNA follows: TGCGCCAGCAGCTTGGCCCCGACAGACAACTATGGCTACACCTTC.

V and J are TRBV11-2 and TRBJ1-2; 7 bases map to TRBD1. The CDR3 extends over 12 amino acids. Per the germline V gene, CDR1 is SGHAT and CDR2 is FQNNGV. J lost 4 bases, V lost 6 bases, and 2 bases had no gene match. The CDR3 loop reads CASSRDSYGYTF. In DNA, the CDR3 is TGTGCCAGCAGTCGGGACAGCTATGGCTACACCTTC. Together with reference TRBV11-2 and TRBJ1-2, the CDR3 gives the full variable domain: EAGVAQSPRYKIIEKRQSVAFWCNPISGHATLYWYQQILGQGPKLLIQFQNNGVVDDSQLPKDRFSAERLKGVDSTLKIQPAKLEDSAVYLCASSRDSYGYTFGSGTRLTVV.

Here the CDR3 reads CASSLGTGNSPLHF. The CDR3 region has the DNA TGTGCCAGCAGCTTGGGGACAGGGAATTCACCCCTCCACTTT. The genes are TRBV5-6 and TRBJ1-6; 8 positions agree with TRBD1. CDR3 length: 14 residues. V lost 0 bases and J lost 7; bases outside the gene matches: 0. Germline V gives CDR1 SGHDT, CDR2 YYEEEE.

This clonotype was observed a few times. The gene calls are TRBV3-1 and TRBJ2-7; 7 nucleotides align to TRBD2. With V trimmed by 8 bases and J by 0 bases, 10 bases remained unmatched. Germline V gene sequence: CDR1 LGHDT, CDR2 YNNKEL (reference sequence). CDR3 length: 15 amino acids. The CDR3 nucleotides are TGTGCCAGCTCACAGGTTCTAGCGGCCTCCTACGAGCAGTACTTC. Protein sequence: CASSQVLAASYEQYF.

This chain connects TRBV28 to TRBJ2-3, with 8 bases aligning to TRBD2. Germline lookup yields CDR1 MDHEN and CDR2 SYDVKM. This CDR3 contains 14 residues. Trimming at V came to 4 bases and at J to 7 bases, leaving 7 bases not matched to a gene. The CDR3 DNA follows: TGTGCCAGCAGTTCTCCGGGACTAGTATATACGCAGTATTTT. Amino acids: CASSSPGLVYTQYF.

The genes are TRBV15 and TRBJ2-5, with D perhaps TRBD2 (6 bases). Between the trimmed V and J ends, which lost 0 bases and 1 base, there was a span of 9 bases. The length of the CDR3 is 15 residues. Germline values: CDR1 LNHNV, CDR2 YYDKDF (reference sequence). The CDR3 nucleotides read TGTGCCACCAGCAGAGATGCGGGGTTCCAAGAGACCCAGTACTTC. Amino acid sequence: CATSRDAGFQETQYF.

The gene calls are TRBV29-1 and TRBJ2-2; D might be TRBD1 (6 bases). Trimming removed 6 bases at V and 7 bases at J, with 18 bases between. The length of the CDR3 is 14 residues. CDR1 is SQVTM, CDR2 ANQGSEA, per germline. The CDR3 DNA reads TGCAGCGTCATGGGTTCAGGGGCCGTCGGGGAGCTGTTTTTT. Translating gives CSVMGSGAVGELFF.

The rearrangement uses TRBV30 and TRBJ1-2, with 7 nucleotides matching TRBD1. The CDR3 sequence is 14 residues long. CDR1 is GTSNPN and CDR2 is SVGIG in the germline V gene (reference sequence). The ends lost 3 bases at V and 5 bases at J; junction bases unmatched: 9. In DNA form, the CDR3 reads TGTGCCTGGAGCGAAGGGACAGATTCTTATGGCTACACCTTC. Translation gives CAWSEGTDSYGYTF.

This CDR3 is CASRGSGGPYNEQFF. The CDR3 DNA sequence: TGTGCCAGCAGGGGTTCGGGGGGGCCCTACAATGAGCAGTTCTTC. V and J are TRBV6-6 and TRBJ2-1; TRBD2 aligns across 8 bases. From germline, CDR1 is MNHNY and CDR2 SVGAGI (reference sequence). The CDR3 spans 15 residues. V was pared by 6 bases and J by 2 bases, with 6 bases of the junction left unmatched.

There are a few counts of this clonotype. The CDR3 loop reads CASSLHTDTQYF. In DNA, the CDR3 is TGTGCCAGCAGCTTGCACACAGATACGCAGTATTTT. The chain recombines TRBV11-3 with TRBJ2-3; no reliable D call. The V gene lost 3 bases and the J gene lost 2 bases, with 3 bases spanning the gap. CDR3 length: 12 amino acids. Germline-derived CDR1 and CDR2 are SGHNT and YENEEA.

V usage is TRBV20-1 and J usage is TRBJ2-1; D is ambiguous. The CDR3 is made up of 15 amino acids. Germline CDR1 and CDR2: DFQATT and SNEGSKA (reference sequence). Between the trimmed V and J ends, which lost 5 bases and 0 bases, there was a span of 14 bases. CDR3 region: CSAFAGRSSYNEQFF. The DNA for the CDR3 is TGCAGTGCTTTTGCCGGGCGTAGCTCCTACAATGAGCAGTTCTTC.

The gene calls are TRBV2 and TRBJ2-5; D might be TRBD1 (6 bases). The CDR3 contains 14 residues. Germline V gives CDR1 SNHLY, CDR2 FYNNEI. V gave up 8 bases and J gave up 5 bases, with 18 bases separating them. The CDR3 DNA reads TGTGCCAGCCGCGGATCAGGGGTGGTGGAGACCCAGTACTTC. The encoded protein is CASRGSGVVETQYF.

The chain links TRBV7-2 to TRBJ2-7; TRBD1 or TRBD2 may be the D gene (5 bases each). Per the germline V gene, CDR1 is SGHTA and CDR2 is FQGNSA. Trimming removed 5 bases at V and 7 bases at J, with 21 bases between. There are 15 residues in the CDR3. This CDR3 reads CASSPTRDGVSEQYF. The CDR3 bases are TGTGCCAGCAGCCCCACCAGGGACGGTGTGTCTGAGCAGTACTTC.

The chain employs TRBV12-3 or TRBV12-4 and TRBJ1-5; a possible D gene is TRBD1 (5 bases). CDR3 length: 14 amino acids. V was clipped by 2 bases and J by 7 bases, with 12 bases between them. CDR3 in DNA: TGTGCCAGCAGTTTAATCAGGGAAGACCAGCCCCAGCATTTT. Translation: CASSLIREDQPQHF.

The chain employs TRBV5-6 and TRBJ1-5; D is unclear. There are 14 residues in the CDR3. The V gene lost 6 bases and the J gene lost 4 bases, with 14 bases spanning the gap. Per the germline V gene, CDR1 is SGHDT and CDR2 is YYEEEE. The CDR3 loop reads CASTHGRMNQPQHF. The CDR3 DNA is TGTGCCAGCACACACGGACGGATGAATCAGCCCCAGCATTTT.

The rearrangement links TRBV3-1 to TRBJ2-5; 11 bases are a match to TRBD1. Trimming removed 4 bases from V and 4 bases from J; junction bases left unmatched: 5. Germline V gives CDR1 LGHDT, CDR2 YNNKEL (reference sequence). The CDR3 covers 15 residues. As DNA, the CDR3 is TGTGCCAGCAGCCTATGGACAGGGGGCGGAGAGACCCAGTACTTC. This encodes CASSLWTGGGETQYF.

This clonotype was found a few times. The junction shows a germline mismatch at one end, possibly a read error. The chain carries TRBV7-7 and TRBJ2-5; 7 bases map to TRBD2. Germline V gives CDR1 SSHAT, CDR2 FNYEAQ (reference sequence). The CDR3 is 15 residues long. CDR3 sequence (DNA): TGTGCTAGCAGCTTGGGCGGGGGAGGTCAAGAGACCCAGTACTTC. It yields the protein CASSLGGGGQETQYF.

The rearrangement uses TRBV6-5 and TRBJ1-1; tentatively, D is TRBD1 (6 bases). The CDR3 has 14 residues. Germline V lookup: CDR1 MNHEY, CDR2 SVGAGI. Trimming left V 6 bases short and J 4 bases short, with 15 bases between. CDR3 residues: CASRPQGGGTEAFF. The CDR3 region has the DNA TGTGCCAGCAGACCACAGGGAGGGGGCACTGAAGCTTTCTTT.

The chain links TRBV5-1 to TRBJ2-3; D uncertain. Germline CDR1 reads SGHRS; CDR2 reads YFSETQ. The V gene lost 0 bases and the J gene lost 0 bases, with 8 bases spanning the gap. The CDR3 length is 15 residues. The CDR3 region has the DNA TGCGCCAGCAGCTTGGATGGGGTCAGCACAGATACGCAGTATTTT. Amino acids: CASSLDGVSTDTQYF. Full variable domain (rest looked up from reference TRBV5-1 and TRBJ2-3): KAGVTQTPRYLIKTRGQQVTLSCSPISGHRSVSWYQQTPGQGLQFLFEYFSETQRNKGNFPGRFSGRQFSNSRSEMNVSTLELGDSALYLCASSLDGVSTDTQYFGPGTRLTVL.

This chain links TRBV18 with TRBJ1-1; D is unresolved. The CDR3 is 10 amino acids. V lost 3 bases to trimming and J lost 11 bases, with 7 bases between them. Germline-derived CDR1 and CDR2 are KGHSH and LQKENI. This CDR3 is CASSPGSAFF. Written as DNA, the CDR3 is TGTGCCAGCTCACCGGGTTCCGCTTTCTTT.